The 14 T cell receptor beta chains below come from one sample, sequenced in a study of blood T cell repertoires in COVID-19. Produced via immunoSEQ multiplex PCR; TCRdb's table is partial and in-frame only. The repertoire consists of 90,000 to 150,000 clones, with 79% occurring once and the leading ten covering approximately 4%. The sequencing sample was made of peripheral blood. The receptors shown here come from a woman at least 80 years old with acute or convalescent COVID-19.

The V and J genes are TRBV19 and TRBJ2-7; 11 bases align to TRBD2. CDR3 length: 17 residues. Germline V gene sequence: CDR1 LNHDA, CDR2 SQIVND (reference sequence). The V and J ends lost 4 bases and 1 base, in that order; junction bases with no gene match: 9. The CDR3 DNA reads TGTGCCAGTAGTAGCACTAGCGGGGGAACACATTCCTACGAGCAGTACTTC. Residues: CASSSTSGGTHSYEQYF.

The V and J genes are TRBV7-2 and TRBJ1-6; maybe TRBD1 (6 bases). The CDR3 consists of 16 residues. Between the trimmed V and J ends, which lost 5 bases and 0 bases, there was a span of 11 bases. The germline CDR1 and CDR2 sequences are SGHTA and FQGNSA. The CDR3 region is CASSKDSSSYNSPLHF. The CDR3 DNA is TGTGCCAGCAGCAAGGACAGCTCCTCCTATAATTCACCCCTCCACTTT.

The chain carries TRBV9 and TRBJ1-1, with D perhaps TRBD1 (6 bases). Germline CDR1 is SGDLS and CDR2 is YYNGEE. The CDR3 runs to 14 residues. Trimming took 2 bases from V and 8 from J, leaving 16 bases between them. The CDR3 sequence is CASSVHPGQTEAFF. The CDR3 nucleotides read TGTGCCAGCAGCGTCCACCCAGGACAGACAGAAGCTTTCTTT.

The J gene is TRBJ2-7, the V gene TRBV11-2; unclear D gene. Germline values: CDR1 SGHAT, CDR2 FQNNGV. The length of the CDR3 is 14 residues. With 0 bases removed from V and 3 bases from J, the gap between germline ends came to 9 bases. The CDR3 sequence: CASSLERSLYEQYF. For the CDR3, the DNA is TGTGCCAGCAGCTTAGAGCGGAGCCTCTACGAGCAGTACTTC. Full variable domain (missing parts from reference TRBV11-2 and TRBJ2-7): EAGVAQSPRYKIIEKRQSVAFWCNPISGHATLYWYQQILGQGPKLLIQFQNNGVVDDSQLPKDRFSAERLKGVDSTLKIQPAKLEDSAVYLCASSLERSLYEQYFGPGTRLTVT.

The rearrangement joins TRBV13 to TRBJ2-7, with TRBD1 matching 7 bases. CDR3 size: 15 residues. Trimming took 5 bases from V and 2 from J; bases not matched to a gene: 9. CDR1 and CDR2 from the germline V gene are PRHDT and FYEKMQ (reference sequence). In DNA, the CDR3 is TGTGCCAGCAGCCTACCGGGACAGATACCCTACGAGCAGTACTTC. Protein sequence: CASSLPGQIPYEQYF.

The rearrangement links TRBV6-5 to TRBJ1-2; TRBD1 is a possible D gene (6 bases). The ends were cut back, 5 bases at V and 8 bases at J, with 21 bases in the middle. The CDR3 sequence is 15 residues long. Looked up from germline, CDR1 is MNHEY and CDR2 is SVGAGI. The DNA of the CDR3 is TGTGCCAGCAGTAAAACAGGGCCTCTGGGGAGAGGCTACACCTTC. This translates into CASSKTGPLGRGYTF.

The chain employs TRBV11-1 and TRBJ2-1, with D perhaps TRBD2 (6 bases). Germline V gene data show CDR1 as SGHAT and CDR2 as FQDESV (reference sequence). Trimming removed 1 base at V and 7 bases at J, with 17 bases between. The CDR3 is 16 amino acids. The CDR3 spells CASSLERAGKVNEQFF. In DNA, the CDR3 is TGTGCCAGCAGCTTAGAGAGGGCGGGGAAGGTGAATGAGCAGTTCTTC.

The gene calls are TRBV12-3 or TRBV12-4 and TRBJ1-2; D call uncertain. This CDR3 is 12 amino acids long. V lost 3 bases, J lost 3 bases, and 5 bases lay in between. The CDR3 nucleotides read TGTGCCAGCAGTTTCGGTCACTATGGCTACACCTTC. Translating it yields CASSFGHYGYTF.

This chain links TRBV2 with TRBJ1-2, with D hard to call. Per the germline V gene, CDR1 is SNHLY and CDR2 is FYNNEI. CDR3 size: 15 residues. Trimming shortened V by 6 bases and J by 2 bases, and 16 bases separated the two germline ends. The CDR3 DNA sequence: TGTGCCAGCAGCGTGTACCGGGAAACAAACTATGGCTACACCTTC. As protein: CASSVYRETNYGYTF.

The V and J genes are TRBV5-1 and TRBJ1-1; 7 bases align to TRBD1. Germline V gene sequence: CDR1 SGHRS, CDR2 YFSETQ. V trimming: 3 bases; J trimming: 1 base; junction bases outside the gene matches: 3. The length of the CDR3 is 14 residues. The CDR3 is CASSSGQSNTEAFF. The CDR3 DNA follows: TGCGCCAGCAGCTCGGGACAGTCGAACACTGAAGCTTTCTTT. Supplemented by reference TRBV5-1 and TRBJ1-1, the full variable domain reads KAGVTQTPRYLIKTRGQQVTLSCSPISGHRSVSWYQQTPGQGLQFLFEYFSETQRNKGNFPGRFSGRQFSNSRSEMNVSTLELGDSALYLCASSSGQSNTEAFFGQGTRLTVV.

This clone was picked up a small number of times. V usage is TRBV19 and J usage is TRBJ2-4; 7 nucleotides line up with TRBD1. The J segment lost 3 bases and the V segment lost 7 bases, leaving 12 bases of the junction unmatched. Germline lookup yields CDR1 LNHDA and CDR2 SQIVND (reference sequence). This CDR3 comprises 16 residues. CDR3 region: CASTPREGAVKNIQYF. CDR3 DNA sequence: TGTGCCAGTACACCTAGAGAGGGGGCTGTCAAAAACATTCAGTACTTC. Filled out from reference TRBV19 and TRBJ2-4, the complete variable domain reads DGGITQSPKYLFRKEGQNVTLSCEQNLNHDAMYWYRQDPGQGLRLIYYSQIVNDFQKGDIAEGYSVSREKKESFPLTVTSAQKNPTAFYLCASTPREGAVKNIQYFGAGTRLSVL.

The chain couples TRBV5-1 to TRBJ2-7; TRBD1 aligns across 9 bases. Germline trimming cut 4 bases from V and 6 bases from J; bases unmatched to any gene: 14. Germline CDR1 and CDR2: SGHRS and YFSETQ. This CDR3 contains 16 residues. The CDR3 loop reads CASSATWDRAGSEQYF. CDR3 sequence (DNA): TGCGCCAGCAGCGCGACGTGGGACAGGGCGGGTAGCGAGCAGTACTTC. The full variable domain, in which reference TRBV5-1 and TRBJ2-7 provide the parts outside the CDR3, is KAGVTQTPRYLIKTRGQQVTLSCSPISGHRSVSWYQQTPGQGLQFLFEYFSETQRNKGNFPGRFSGRQFSNSRSEMNVSTLELGDSALYLCASSATWDRAGSEQYFGPGTRLTVT.

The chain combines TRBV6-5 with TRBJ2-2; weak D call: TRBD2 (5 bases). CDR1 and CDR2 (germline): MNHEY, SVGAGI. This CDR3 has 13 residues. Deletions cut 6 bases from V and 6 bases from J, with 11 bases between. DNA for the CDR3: TGTGCCAGCAGCACTAGGGCGGCCGGGGAGCTGTTTTTT. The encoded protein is CASSTRAAGELFF.

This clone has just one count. CDR3 coding DNA: TGTGCCAGTAGTAAAAAACCCCGGGACTTGAGCTCCTACAATGAGCAGTTCTTC. It translates to CASSKKPRDLSSYNEQFF. The chain combines TRBV19 with TRBJ2-1; tentatively, D is TRBD2 (6 bases). Trimming took 4 bases from V and 0 from J, leaving 19 bases between them. Per the germline V gene, CDR1 is LNHDA and CDR2 is SQIVND (reference sequence). The CDR3 is 18 amino acids.